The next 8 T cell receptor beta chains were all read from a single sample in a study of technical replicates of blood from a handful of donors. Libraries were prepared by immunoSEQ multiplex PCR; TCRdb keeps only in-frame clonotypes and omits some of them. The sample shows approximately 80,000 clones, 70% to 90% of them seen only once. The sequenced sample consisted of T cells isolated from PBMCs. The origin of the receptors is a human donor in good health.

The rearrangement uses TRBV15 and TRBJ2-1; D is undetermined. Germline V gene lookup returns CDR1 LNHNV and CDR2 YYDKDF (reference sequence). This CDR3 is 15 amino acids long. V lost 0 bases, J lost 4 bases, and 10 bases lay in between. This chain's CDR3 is CATSRDTYPYNEQFF. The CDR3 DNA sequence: TGTGCCACCAGCAGAGATACTTATCCTTACAATGAGCAGTTCTTC.

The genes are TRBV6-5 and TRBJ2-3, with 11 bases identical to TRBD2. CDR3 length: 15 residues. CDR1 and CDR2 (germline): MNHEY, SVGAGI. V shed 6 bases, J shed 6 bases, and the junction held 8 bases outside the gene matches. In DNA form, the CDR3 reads TGTGCCAGCAGATCAATAGCGGGGGGGGTTGATACGCAGTATTTT. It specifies CASRSIAGGVDTQYF.

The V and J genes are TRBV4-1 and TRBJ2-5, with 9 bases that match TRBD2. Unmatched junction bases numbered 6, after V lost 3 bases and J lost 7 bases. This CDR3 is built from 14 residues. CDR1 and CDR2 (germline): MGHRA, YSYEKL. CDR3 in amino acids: CASSHSREGGTQYF. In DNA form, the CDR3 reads TGCGCCAGCAGCCATTCGCGGGAGGGCGGGACCCAGTACTTC.

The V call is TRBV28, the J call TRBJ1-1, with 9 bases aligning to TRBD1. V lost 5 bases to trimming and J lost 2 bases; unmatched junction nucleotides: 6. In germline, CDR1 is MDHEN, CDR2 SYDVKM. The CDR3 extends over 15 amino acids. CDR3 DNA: TGTGCCAGCAGTCCCTACAGGGGGCGAAACACTGAAGCTTTCTTT. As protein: CASSPYRGRNTEAFF.

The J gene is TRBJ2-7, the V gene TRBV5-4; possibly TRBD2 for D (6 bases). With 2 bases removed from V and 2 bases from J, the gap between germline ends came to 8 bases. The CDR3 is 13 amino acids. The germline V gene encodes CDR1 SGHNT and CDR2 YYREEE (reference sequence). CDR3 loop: CASSLGEAYEQYF. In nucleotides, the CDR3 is TGTGCCAGCAGCTTAGGGGAGGCCTACGAGCAGTACTTC.

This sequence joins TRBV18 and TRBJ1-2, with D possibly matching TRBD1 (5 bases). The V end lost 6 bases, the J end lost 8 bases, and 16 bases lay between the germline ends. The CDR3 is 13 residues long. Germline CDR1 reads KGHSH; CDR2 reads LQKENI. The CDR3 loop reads CASSQGQGHGYTF. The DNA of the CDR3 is TGTGCCAGCTCCCAAGGGCAGGGTCACGGCTACACCTTC. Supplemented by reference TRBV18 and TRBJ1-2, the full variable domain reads NAGVMQNPRHLVRRRGQEARLRCSPMKGHSHVYWYRQLPEEGLKFMVYLQKENIIDESGMPKERFSAEFPKEGPSILRIQQVVRGDSAAYFCASSQGQGHGYTFGSGTRLTVV.

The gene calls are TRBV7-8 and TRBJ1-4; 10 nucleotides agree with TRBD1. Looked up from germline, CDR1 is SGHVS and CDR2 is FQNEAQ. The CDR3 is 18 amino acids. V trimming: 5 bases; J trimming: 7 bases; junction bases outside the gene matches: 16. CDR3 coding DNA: TGTGCCAGCAGCCTAATGCCTAGTAGACAGGGGGCTCGTGAAAAACTGTTTTTT. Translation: CASSLMPSRQGAREKLFF.

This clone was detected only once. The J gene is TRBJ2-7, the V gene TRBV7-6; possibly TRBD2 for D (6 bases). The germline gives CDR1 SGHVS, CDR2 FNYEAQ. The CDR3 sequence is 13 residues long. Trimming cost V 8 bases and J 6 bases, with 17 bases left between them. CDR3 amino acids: CASVLPGGSEQYF. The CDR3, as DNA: TGTGCCAGCGTCCTCCCTGGAGGGTCCGAGCAGTACTTC.